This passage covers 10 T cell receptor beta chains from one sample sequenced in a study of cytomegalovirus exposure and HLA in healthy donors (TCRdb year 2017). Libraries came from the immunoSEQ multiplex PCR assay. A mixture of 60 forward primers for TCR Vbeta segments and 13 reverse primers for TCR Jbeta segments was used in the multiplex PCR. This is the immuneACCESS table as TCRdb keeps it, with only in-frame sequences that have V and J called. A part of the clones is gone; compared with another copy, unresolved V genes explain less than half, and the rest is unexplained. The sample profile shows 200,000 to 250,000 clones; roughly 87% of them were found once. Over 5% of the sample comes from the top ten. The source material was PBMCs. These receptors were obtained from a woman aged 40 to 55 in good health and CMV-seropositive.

The CDR3 region has the DNA TGTGCCAGCAGGGACCGGGACTCTAGGGAGACCCAGTACTTC. Protein sequence: CASRDRDSRETQYF. V and J are TRBV7-2 and TRBJ2-5; TRBD2 might be the D (6 bases). The CDR3 sequence is 14 residues long. Per the germline V gene, CDR1 is SGHTA and CDR2 is FQGNSA. The germline V and J ends were trimmed by 6 bases and 5 bases, with 16 bases remaining between them.

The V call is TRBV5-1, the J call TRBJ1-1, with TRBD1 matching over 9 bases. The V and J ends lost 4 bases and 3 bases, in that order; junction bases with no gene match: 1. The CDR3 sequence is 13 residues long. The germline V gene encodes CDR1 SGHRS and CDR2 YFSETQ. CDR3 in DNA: TGCGCCAGCAGCCGGGACAGGGACACTGAAGCTTTCTTT. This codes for CASSRDRDTEAFF.

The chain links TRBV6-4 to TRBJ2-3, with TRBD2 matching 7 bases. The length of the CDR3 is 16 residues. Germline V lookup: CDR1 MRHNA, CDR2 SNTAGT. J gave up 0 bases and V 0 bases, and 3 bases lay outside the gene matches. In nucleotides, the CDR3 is TGTGCCAGCAGTGACTCGTCTAGCGGTAGCACAGATACGCAGTATTTT. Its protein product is CASSDSSSGSTDTQYF.

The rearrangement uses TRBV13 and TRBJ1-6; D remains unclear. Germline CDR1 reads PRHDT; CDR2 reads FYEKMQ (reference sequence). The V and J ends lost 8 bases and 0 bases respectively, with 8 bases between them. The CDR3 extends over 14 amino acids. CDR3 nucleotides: TGTGCCAGCTCGAGTTACTCCTATAATTCACCCCTCCACTTT. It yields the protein CASSSYSYNSPLHF.

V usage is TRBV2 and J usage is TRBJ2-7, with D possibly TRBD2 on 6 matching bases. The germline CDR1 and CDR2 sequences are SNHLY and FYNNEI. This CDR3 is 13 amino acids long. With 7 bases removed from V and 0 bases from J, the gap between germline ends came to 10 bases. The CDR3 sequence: CASMTGVSYEQYF. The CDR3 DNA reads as TGTGCCAGCATGACGGGAGTCTCCTACGAGCAGTACTTC.

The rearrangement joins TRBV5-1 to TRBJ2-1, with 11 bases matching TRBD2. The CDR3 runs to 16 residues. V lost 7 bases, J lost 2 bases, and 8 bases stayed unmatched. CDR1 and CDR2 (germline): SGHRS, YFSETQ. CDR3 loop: CASQASGGSTYNEQFF. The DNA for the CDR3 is TGCGCCAGCCAAGCTAGCGGGGGGTCGACCTACAATGAGCAGTTCTTC.

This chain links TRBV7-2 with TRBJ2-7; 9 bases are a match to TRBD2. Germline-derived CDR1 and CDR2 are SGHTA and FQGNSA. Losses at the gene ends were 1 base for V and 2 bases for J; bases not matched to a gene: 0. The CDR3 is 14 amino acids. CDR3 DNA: TGTGCCAGCAGCTTAGGGACTAGCGCCTACGAGCAGTACTTC. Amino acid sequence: CASSLGTSAYEQYF.

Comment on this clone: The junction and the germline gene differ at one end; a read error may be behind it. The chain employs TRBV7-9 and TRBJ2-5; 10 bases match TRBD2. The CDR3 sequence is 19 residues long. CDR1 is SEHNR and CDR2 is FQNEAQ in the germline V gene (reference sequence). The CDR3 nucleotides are TGTTCCAGCAGCTTACTAGCGGGGCGAACGCTTGCAGTCCAAGAGACCCAGTACTTC. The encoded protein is CSSSLLAGRTLAVQETQYF. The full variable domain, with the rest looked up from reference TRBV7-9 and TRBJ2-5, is DTGVSQNPRHKITKRGQNVTFRCDPISEHNRLYWYRQTLGQGPEFLTYFQNEAQLEKSRLLSDRFSAERPKGSFSTLEIQRTEQGDSAMYLCSSSLLAGRTLAVQETQYFGPGTRLLVL.

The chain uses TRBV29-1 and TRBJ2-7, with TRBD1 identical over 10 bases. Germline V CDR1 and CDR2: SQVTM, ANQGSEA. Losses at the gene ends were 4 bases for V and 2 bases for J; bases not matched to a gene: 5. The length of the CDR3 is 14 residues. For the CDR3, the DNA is TGCAGCGTTGCTAGGGGACAGGGGACCTACGAGCAGTACTTC. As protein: CSVARGQGTYEQYF.

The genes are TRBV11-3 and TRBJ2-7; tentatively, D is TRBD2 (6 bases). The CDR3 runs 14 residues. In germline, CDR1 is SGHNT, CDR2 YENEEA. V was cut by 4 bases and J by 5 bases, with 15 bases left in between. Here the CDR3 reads CASSSEEGADEQYF. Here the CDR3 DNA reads TGTGCCAGCAGCTCGGAGGAGGGAGCGGACGAGCAGTACTTC. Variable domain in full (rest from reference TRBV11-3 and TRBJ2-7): EAGVVQSPRYKIIEKKQPVAFWCNPISGHNTLYWYLQNLGQGPELLIRYENEEAVDDSQLPKDRFSAERLKGVDSTLKIQPAELGDSAVYLCASSSEEGADEQYFGPGTRLTVT.